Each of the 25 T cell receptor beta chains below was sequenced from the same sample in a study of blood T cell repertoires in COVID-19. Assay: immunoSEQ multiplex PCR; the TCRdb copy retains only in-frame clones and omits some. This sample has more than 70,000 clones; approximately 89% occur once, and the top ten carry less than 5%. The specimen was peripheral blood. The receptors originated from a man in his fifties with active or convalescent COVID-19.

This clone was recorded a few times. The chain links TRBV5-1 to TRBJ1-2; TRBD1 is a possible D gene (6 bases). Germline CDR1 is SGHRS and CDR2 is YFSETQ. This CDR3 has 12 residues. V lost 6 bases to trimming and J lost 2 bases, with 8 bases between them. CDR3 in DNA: TGCGCCAGCACCGGACAGAACTATGGCTACACCTTC. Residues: CASTGQNYGYTF.

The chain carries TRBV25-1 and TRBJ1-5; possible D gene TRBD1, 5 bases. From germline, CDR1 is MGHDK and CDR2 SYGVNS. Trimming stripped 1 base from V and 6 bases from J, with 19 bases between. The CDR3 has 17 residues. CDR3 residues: CASSESRRIGARQPQHF. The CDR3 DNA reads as TGTGCCAGCAGTGAATCTAGGCGGATTGGGGCACGTCAGCCCCAGCATTTT.

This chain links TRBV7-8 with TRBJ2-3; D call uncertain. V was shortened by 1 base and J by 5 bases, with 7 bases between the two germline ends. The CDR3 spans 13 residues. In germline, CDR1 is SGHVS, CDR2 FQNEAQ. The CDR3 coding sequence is TGTGCCAGCAGCTTAGGCGGTCGAGATACGCAGTATTTT. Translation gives CASSLGGRDTQYF.

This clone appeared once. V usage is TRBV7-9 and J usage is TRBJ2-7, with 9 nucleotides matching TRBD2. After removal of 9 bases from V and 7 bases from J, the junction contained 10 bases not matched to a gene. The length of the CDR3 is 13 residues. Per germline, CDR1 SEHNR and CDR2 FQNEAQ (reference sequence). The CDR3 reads CASLAGASSEQYF. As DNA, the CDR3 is TGTGCCAGTTTAGCGGGGGCCTCCTCGGAGCAGTACTTC.

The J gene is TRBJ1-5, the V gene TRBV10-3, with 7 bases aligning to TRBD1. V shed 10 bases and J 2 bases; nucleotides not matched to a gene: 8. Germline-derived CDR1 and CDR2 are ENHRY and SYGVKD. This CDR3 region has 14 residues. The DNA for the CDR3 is TGTGCCAGCCAGGGGGTGCGAGGCAATCAGCCCCAGCATTTT. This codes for CASQGVRGNQPQHF.

The CDR3 here is CASSLVGDEKGYTF. The CDR3, as DNA: TGCGCCAGCAGCTTGGTAGGGGATGAGAAGGGCTACACCTTC. The rearrangement joins TRBV5-1 to TRBJ1-2, with a possible D match to TRBD1 (5 bases). There are 14 residues in the CDR3. Trimming took 0 bases from V and 8 from J, leaving 14 bases between them. Germline V gene sequence: CDR1 SGHRS, CDR2 YFSETQ.

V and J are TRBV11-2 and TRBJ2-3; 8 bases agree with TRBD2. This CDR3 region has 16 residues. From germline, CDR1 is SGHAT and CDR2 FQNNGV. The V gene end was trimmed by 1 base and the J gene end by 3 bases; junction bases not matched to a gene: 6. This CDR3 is CASSLVRGGGTDTQYF. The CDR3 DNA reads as TGTGCCAGCAGCTTAGTCCGGGGGGGTGGAACAGATACGCAGTATTTT.

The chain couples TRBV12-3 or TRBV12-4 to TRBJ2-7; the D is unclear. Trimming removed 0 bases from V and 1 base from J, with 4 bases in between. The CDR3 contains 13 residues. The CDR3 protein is CASSLAFSYEQYF. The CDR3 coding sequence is TGTGCCAGCAGTTTAGCCTTTTCCTACGAGCAGTACTTC.

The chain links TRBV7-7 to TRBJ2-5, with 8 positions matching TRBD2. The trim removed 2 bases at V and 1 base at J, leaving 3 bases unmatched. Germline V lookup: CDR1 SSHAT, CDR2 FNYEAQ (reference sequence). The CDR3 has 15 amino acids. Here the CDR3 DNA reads TGTGCCAGCAGCTTATTAGCGGGAACCCAAGAGACCCAGTACTTC. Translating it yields CASSLLAGTQETQYF. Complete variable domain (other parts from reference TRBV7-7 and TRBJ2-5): GAGVSQSPRYKVTKRGQDVTLRCDPISSHATLYWYQQALGQGPEFLTYFNYEAQPDKSGLPSDRFSAERPEGSISTLTIQRTEQRDSAMYRCASSLLAGTQETQYFGPGTRLLVL.

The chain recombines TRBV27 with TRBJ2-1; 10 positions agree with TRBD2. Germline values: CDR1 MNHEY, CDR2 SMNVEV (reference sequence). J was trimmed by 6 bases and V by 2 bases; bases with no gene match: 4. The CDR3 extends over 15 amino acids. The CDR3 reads CASSLGLAGVNEQFF. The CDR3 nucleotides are TGTGCCAGCAGTTTAGGGCTAGCGGGGGTCAATGAGCAGTTCTTC.

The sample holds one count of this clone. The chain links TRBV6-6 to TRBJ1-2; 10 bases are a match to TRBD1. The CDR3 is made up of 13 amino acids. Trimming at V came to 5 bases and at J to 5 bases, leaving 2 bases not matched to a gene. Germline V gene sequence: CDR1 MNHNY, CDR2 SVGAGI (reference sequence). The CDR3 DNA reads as TGTGCCAGCAGTGCGGACAGGGGGTATGGCTACACCTTC. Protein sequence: CASSADRGYGYTF.

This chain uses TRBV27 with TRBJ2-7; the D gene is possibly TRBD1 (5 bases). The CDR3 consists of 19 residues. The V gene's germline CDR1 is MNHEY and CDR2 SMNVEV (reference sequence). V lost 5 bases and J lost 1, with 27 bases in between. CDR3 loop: CASSPRSFGAAGWSYEQYV. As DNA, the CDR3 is TGTGCCAGCAGTCCTCGGTCCTTTGGGGCCGCAGGATGGTCCTACGAGCAGTACGTC.

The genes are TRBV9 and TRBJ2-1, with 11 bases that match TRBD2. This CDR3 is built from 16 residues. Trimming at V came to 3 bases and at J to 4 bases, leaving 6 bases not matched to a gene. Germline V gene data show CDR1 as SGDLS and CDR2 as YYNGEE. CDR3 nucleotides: TGTGCCAGCAGCGCAGAGCTAGCGGGGGGTTACAATGAGCAGTTCTTC. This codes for CASSAELAGGYNEQFF.

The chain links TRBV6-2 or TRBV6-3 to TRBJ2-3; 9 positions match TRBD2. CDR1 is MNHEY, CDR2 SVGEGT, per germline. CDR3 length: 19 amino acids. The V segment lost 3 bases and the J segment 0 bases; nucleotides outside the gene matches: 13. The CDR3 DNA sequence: TGTGCCAGCAGTTATTCCCTAGCGGGGTTAATCACTAGCACAGATACGCAGTATTTT. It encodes CASSYSLAGLITSTDTQYF.

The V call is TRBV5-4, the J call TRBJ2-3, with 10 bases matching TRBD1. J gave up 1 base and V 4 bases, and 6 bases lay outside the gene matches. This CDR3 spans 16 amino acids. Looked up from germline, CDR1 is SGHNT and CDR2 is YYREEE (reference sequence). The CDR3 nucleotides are TGTGCCAGCAGCCAGCGGGACAGGGGACGCACAGATACGCAGTATTTT. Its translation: CASSQRDRGRTDTQYF.

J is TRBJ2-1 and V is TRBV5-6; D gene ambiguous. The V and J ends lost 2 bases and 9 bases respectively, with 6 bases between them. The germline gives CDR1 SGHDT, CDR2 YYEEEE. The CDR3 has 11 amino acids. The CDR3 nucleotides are TGTGCCAGCAGCTTAGCTCTTGAGCAGTTCTTC. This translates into CASSLALEQFF.

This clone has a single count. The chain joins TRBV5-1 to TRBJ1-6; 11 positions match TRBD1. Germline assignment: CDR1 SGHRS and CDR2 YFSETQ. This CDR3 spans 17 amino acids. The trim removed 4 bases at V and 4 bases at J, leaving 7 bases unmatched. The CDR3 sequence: CASSPGTGGMYNSPLHF. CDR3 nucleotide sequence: TGCGCCAGCAGCCCGGGGACAGGGGGAATGTATAATTCACCCCTCCACTTT.

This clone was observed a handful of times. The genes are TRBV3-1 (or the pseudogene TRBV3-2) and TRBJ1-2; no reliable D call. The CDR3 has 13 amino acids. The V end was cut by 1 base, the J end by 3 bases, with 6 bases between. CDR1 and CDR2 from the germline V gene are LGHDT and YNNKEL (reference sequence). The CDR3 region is CASSQGAYYGYTF. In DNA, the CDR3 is TGTGCCAGCAGCCAAGGCGCTTACTATGGCTACACCTTC.

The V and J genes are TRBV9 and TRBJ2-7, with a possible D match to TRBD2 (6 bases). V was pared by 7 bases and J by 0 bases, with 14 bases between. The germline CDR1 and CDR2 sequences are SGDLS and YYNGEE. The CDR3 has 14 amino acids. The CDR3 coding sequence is TGTGCCAGCGGGGACTCCGACAGCTCCTACGAGCAGTACTTC. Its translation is CASGDSDSSYEQYF.

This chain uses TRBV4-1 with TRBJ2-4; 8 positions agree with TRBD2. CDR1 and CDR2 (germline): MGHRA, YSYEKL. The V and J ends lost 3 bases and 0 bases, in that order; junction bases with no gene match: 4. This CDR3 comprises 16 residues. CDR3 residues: CASSQPAGVAKNIQYF. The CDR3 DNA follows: TGCGCCAGCAGCCAGCCAGCGGGAGTAGCCAAAAACATTCAGTACTTC.

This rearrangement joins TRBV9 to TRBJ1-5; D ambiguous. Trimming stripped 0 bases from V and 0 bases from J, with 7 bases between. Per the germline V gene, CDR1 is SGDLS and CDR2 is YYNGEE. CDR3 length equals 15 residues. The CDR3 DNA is TGTGCCAGCAGCGTAGGGCAGGATAGCAATCAGCCCCAGCATTTT. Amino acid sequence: CASSVGQDSNQPQHF. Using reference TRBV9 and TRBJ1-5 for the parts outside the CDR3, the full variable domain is DSGVTQTPKHLITATGQRVTLRCSPRSGDLSVYWYQQSLDQGLQFLIQYYNGEERAKGNILERFSAQQFPDLHSELNLSSLELGDSALYFCASSVGQDSNQPQHFGDGTRLSIL.

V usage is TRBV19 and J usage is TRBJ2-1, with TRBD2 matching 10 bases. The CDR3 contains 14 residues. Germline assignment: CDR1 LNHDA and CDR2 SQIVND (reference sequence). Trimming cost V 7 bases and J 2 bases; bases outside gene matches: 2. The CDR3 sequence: CASTSGGAYNEQFF. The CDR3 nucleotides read TGTGCCAGTACAAGCGGGGGGGCCTACAATGAGCAGTTCTTC.

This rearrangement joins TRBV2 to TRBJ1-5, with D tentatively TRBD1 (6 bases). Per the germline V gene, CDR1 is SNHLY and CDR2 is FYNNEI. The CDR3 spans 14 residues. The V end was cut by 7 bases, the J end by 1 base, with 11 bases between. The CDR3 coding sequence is TGTGCCAGCAATGGGGGCGCGAGCAATCAGCCCCAGCATTTT. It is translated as CASNGGASNQPQHF.

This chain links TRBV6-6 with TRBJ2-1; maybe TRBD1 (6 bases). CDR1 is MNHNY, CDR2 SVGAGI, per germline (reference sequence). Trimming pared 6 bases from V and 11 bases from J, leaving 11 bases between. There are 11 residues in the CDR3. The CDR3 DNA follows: TGTGCCAGCAGGGGAACAGGGAAGCAGTTCTTC. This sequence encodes CASRGTGKQFF.

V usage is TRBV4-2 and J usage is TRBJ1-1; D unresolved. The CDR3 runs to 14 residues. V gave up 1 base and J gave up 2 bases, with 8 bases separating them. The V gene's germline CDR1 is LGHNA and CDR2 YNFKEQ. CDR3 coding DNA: TGTGCCAGCAGCCAAGTGGAGGGCAACACTGAAGCTTTCTTT. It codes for CASSQVEGNTEAFF.